These T cell receptor beta chains were read from a single sample in a study of T cells in Graves' hyperthyroidism and ophthalmopathy. TCRdb reprocessed the multiplex PCR reads with MiXCR, giving one entry per CDR3 protein. Of approximately 370,000 distinct CDR3 sequences listed, about a sixth are singletons. Sequencing was performed on blood. Source of these receptors: a woman in her thirties with Graves' hyperthyroidism that later progressed to Graves' ophthalmopathy. The conserved cysteine and the conserved F or W are not part of the CDR3 here.

v_call	j_call	cdr3_aa
TRBV18	TRBJ2-5	ASSAGTGEETQY
TRBV6-1	TRBJ2-5	TSSLGEEETQY
TRBV29-1	TRBJ2-7	SALLAGGYEQY
TRBV2	TRBJ2-3	ASSEMDRADTQY
TRBV15	TRBJ2-5	AASRDQDEETQY
TRBV27	TRBJ1-3	ASSSTGGSGNTIY
TRBV20-1	TRBJ1-1	SARDLGVNTEAF
TRBV13	TRBJ2-7	ASSLDREVGREQY
TRBV6-1	TRBJ2-2	ASSPIWAGGIGGELF
TRBV28	TRBJ2-1	ASSLSTRPNEQF
TRBV27	TRBJ2-5	ASSSGLAETQY
TRBV28	TRBJ1-1	ASSLTPVAPNTEAF
TRBV29-1	TRBJ2-7	SVTWQGFDEQY
TRBV28	TRBJ2-1	ASSIIRRSSYNEQF
TRBV5-1	TRBJ1-1	ASSTDTMISEAF
TRBV10-1	TRBJ2-3	ASSEIVLAGGPGTDTQY
TRBV2	TRBJ1-6	ASSEGKVINSPLH
TRBV7-9	TRBJ2-7	ASSLDVGGPISEQY
TRBV20-1	TRBJ1-2	SARLRTDTNYGYT
TRBV5-1	TRBJ1-5	ASSTGILPNQPQH
TRBV3-1	TRBJ1-1	ASSQVWARAEAF
TRBV12-3/TRBV12-4	TRBJ2-1	ASSPALRTSYEQF
TRBV20-1	TRBJ2-7	SAREAETTYEQY